Sequencing of this TCR beta chain was carried out in a study of blood T cell repertoires in COVID-19. In the study overall: Acute and convalescent COVID-19 samples came from the United States, Italy and Spain. The cDNA or gDNA used as material had been derived from T cells, B-cell-depleted T cells, or PBMCs.

The table came from immunoSEQ multiplex PCR; TCRdb's copy has only in-frame clones and leaves some out. Counted here are around 140,000 clones, over 65% occurring once; the ten biggest clones make up more than 3.5%. Germline CDR1 reads SGHDT; CDR2 reads YYEEEE. J was trimmed by 3 bases and V by 2 bases; bases with no gene match: 13. The CDR3 is 17 amino acids. Sequencing input: peripheral blood. The sequence came from a woman over 75 with active or convalescent COVID-19. This rearrangement joins TRBV5-6 to TRBJ1-1, with TRBD1 identical over 7 bases. Here the CDR3 DNA reads TGTGCCAGCAGCTTAACAGGGGCGCGGGGCCGTGACACTGAAGCTTTCTTT. Translated: CASSLTGARGRDTEAFF.